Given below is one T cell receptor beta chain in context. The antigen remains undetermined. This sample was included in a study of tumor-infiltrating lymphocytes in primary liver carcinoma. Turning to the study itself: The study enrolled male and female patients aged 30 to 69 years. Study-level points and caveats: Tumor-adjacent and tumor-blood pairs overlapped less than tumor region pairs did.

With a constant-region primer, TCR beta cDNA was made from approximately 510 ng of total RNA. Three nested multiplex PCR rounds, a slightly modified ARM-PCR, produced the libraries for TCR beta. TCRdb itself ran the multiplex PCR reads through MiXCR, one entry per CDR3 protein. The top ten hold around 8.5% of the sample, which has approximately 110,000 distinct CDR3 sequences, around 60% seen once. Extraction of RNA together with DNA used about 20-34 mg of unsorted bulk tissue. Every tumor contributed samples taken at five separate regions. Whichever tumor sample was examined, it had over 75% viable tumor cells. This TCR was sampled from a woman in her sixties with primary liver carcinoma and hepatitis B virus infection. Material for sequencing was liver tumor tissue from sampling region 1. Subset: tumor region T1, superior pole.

The CDR3 region has the DNA TGTGCCAGCAGTACAATCTTTAGCGGGAGGTCTTACAATGAGCAGTTCTTC. It encodes CASSTIFSGRSYNEQFF. V usage is TRBV6-2 or TRBV6-3 and J usage is TRBJ2-1; TRBD2 agrees at 10 bases. Per the germline V gene, CDR1 is MNHEY and CDR2 is SVGEGT. V lost 5 bases to trimming and J lost 4 bases; unmatched junction nucleotides: 11. This CDR3 is 17 amino acids long.